The 23 T cell receptor beta chains in this list originate from one sample, sequenced in a study of T-cell reconstitution after alpha-beta-depleted transplantation in children. Unique molecular identifiers were incorporated during preparation of the TCRbeta library. Each CDR3 protein is one row after TCRdb ran MiXCR on the PCR reads. Of tens of thousands of distinct CDR3 sequences listed, 5.8% are singletons. The sequenced sample was PBMCs, mostly from graft donor cells, obtained 60 days after TCRalphabeta/CD19-depleted stem cell transplant. The source of these receptors is a female patient aged 2-9 years who had a stem cell transplant for aplastic anemia, so the T cells may come from the graft donor.

Many counts were recorded for this clonotype. This chain connects TRBV20-1 to TRBJ1-6, with D maybe TRBD1 (5 bases). Germline CDR1 reads DFQATT; CDR2 reads SNEGSKA (reference sequence). The V and J ends lost 1 base and 3 bases respectively, with 19 bases between them. CDR3 length: 18 amino acids. For the CDR3, the DNA is TGCAGTGCTAGAGGCCCGACAGAAGGAAGCGTCTATAATTCACCCCTCCACTTT. This sequence encodes CSARGPTEGSVYNSPLHF.

Worth noting for this clonotype: A read error is possible here, since a much larger clone lies one base away. V gene TRBV6-6 combines with J gene TRBJ2-5; possible D gene TRBD1, 5 bases. The germline CDR1 and CDR2 sequences are MNHNY and SVGAGI (reference sequence). The CDR3 runs to 15 residues. The DNA for the CDR3 is TGTGACAGCAGTAACTACGGACATCTACAAGAGACCCAGTACTTC. Translated: CDSSNYGHLQETQYF.

This clonotype was counted at least ten times. V usage is TRBV6-2 or TRBV6-3 and J usage is TRBJ2-7, with D perhaps being TRBD1 or TRBD2 (5 bases each). Deletions cut 2 bases from V and 2 bases from J, with 19 bases between. Germline CDR1 MNHEY, CDR2 SVGEGT. CDR3 length: 17 residues. The CDR3 loop reads CASSYAISGTPAYEQYF. The CDR3 nucleotides are TGTGCCAGCAGTTACGCAATTTCCGGGACCCCCGCCTACGAGCAGTACTTC.

This clonotype was observed at least ten times. The CDR3 here is CASSIKGALPYEQYF. The CDR3 bases are TGTGCCAGCAGCATAAAGGGGGCTCTTCCCTACGAGCAGTACTTC. V gene TRBV21-1 combines with J gene TRBJ2-7; the table calls TRBD1, which could not be checked here. TRBV21-1 is a documented pseudogene. The CDR3 sequence is 15 residues long.

This clonotype was seen repeatedly, ten times or more. The gene calls are TRBV7-6 and TRBJ2-1; 10 nucleotides align to TRBD2. The CDR3 is 16 residues long. The ends lost 1 base at V and 7 bases at J; junction bases unmatched: 7. Germline CDR1 reads SGHVS; CDR2 reads FNYEAQ. Here the CDR3 reads CASSLVTSGIRNEQFF. The CDR3 nucleotides read TGTGCCAGCAGCTTAGTTACTAGCGGGATACGAAATGAGCAGTTCTTC.

This clonotype was recorded at least ten times. The CDR3 sequence is CASSPLERGRETQYF. As DNA, the CDR3 is TGTGCCAGCTCACCACTGGAGCGGGGAAGGGAGACCCAGTACTTC. The chain employs TRBV18 and TRBJ2-5, with TRBD2 matching 7 bases. The CDR3 has 15 residues. CDR1 and CDR2 from the germline V gene are KGHSH and LQKENI. The V gene end was trimmed by 1 base and the J gene end by 5 bases; junction bases not matched to a gene: 7.

This clonotype was found many times. Written as DNA, the CDR3 is TGCGCCAGCAGCCAATTGTTTACGACAGCAGCTAGCACAGATACGCAGTATTTT. Protein sequence: CASSQLFTTAASTDTQYF. The gene calls are TRBV4-1 and TRBJ2-3; tentatively, D is TRBD1 (5 bases). There are 18 residues in the CDR3. The V gene lost 2 bases and the J gene lost 0 bases, with 18 bases spanning the gap. Looked up from germline, CDR1 is MGHRA and CDR2 is YSYEKL.

This clonotype occurred many times. This chain connects TRBV4-1 to TRBJ1-2; a weak D match, TRBD1 (5 bases). The CDR3 totals 19 residues. The V gene's germline CDR1 is MGHRA and CDR2 YSYEKL. V lost 0 bases and J lost 0, with 20 bases in between. CDR3 bases: TGCGCCAGCAGCCAAGAGGTGCCAGCTCAGGGTAGCCCTAACTATGGCTACACCTTC. Amino acids: CASSQEVPAQGSPNYGYTF.

This sequence joins TRBV2 and TRBJ2-1, with D hard to call. The germline V gene has CDR1 SNHLY and CDR2 FYNNEI. The ends were cut back, 6 bases at V and 3 bases at J, with 3 bases in the middle. The CDR3 is made up of 11 amino acids. CDR3 residues: CASSDYNEQFF. CDR3 nucleotides: TGTGCCAGCAGCGACTACAATGAGCAGTTCTTC. The whole variable domain, filled in from reference TRBV2 and TRBJ2-1, reads EPEVTQTPSHQVTQMGQEVILRCVPISNHLYFYWYRQILGQKVEFLVSFYNNEISEKSEIFDDQFSVERPDGSNFTLKIRSTKLEDSAMYFCASSDYNEQFFGPGTRLTVL.

V gene TRBV6-5 combines with J gene TRBJ2-3, with 10 positions matching TRBD2. With V trimmed by 2 bases and J by 4 bases, 12 bases remained unmatched. The V gene's germline CDR1 is MNHEY and CDR2 SVGAGI. This CDR3 region has 18 residues. The chain's CDR3 is CASSYGRGGLAGADTQYF. CDR3 bases: TGTGCCAGCAGTTACGGCAGGGGAGGGCTAGCGGGAGCAGATACGCAGTATTTT.

In this sample, this clonotype turned up many times. V and J are TRBV2 and TRBJ1-5; D is unresolved. This CDR3 has 14 residues. Germline V gene sequence: CDR1 SNHLY, CDR2 FYNNEI. The V and J ends lost 5 bases and 0 bases respectively, with 8 bases between them. In nucleotides, the CDR3 is TGTGCCAGCAGTTGGACCACTAGCAATCAGCCCCAGCATTTT. Amino acid sequence: CASSWTTSNQPQHF.

The genes are TRBV19 and TRBJ1-2, with 7 bases identical to TRBD1. The ends lost 5 bases at V and 4 bases at J; junction bases unmatched: 4. The length of the CDR3 is 13 residues. Germline V gene sequence: CDR1 LNHDA, CDR2 SQIVND (reference sequence). CDR3 protein: CASSPRQGYGYTF. The CDR3 DNA is TGTGCCAGTAGTCCTCGACAGGGCTATGGCTACACCTTC.

This clonotype was detected ten times or more. This chain links TRBV5-1 with TRBJ2-7, with 8 bases identical to TRBD2. V dropped 0 bases and J dropped 2; count of bases not matched to a gene: 1. From germline, CDR1 is SGHRS and CDR2 YFSETQ. The CDR3 spans 14 residues. DNA of the CDR3: TGCGCCAGCAGCTTGGACGGGGGGGCCTACGAGCAGTACTTC. Protein sequence: CASSLDGGAYEQYF.

This clonotype was counted ten times or more. The chain has TRBV18 and TRBJ1-4; D is perhaps TRBD1 (5 bases). Trimming stripped 3 bases from V and 7 bases from J, with 9 bases between. CDR1 is KGHSH, CDR2 LQKENI, per germline. The CDR3 extends over 13 amino acids. CDR3 sequence (DNA): TGTGCCAGCTCACCCGGGACCATTGAAAAACTGTTTTTT. This sequence encodes CASSPGTIEKLFF.

A few counts support this clonotype. V gene TRBV7-9 combines with J gene TRBJ1-1; the D gene is possibly TRBD1 (5 bases). Germline assignment: CDR1 SEHNR and CDR2 FQNEAQ (reference sequence). Trimming removed 1 base from V and 0 bases from J, with 9 bases in between. The CDR3 covers 15 residues. The CDR3 is CASSLGGTVNTEAFF. CDR3 DNA sequence: TGTGCCAGCAGCTTAGGAGGGACGGTGAACACTGAAGCTTTCTTT.

This clonotype appeared many times. A junction boundary mismatches the germline segment, possibly from a read error. The chain combines TRBV6-1 with TRBJ1-1; D is ambiguous. The germline gives CDR1 MNHNS, CDR2 SASEGT. The CDR3 consists of 13 residues. Written as DNA, the CDR3 is TGCCGTGTCTCCCCAGAGCAGAACACTGAAGCTTTCTTT. Encoded protein: CRVSPEQNTEAFF.

This clonotype was seen ten or more times. This chain uses TRBV20-1 with TRBJ1-4, with D maybe TRBD1 (5 bases). The germline CDR1 and CDR2 sequences are DFQATT and SNEGSKA (reference sequence). The CDR3 runs to 13 residues. V was cut by 3 bases and J by 8 bases, with 13 bases left in between. CDR3 coding DNA: TGCAGTGCTAGGGGACTTTCAGGGGAAAAACTGTTTTTT. This translates into CSARGLSGEKLFF.

This clonotype was picked up many times. This chain uses TRBV7-2 with TRBJ2-3; a possible D gene is TRBD1 (7 bases). The CDR3 runs 12 residues. V was cut by 1 base and J by 11 bases, with 10 bases left in between. The germline gives CDR1 SGHTA, CDR2 FQGNSA. The CDR3 reads CASSLGQGGQYF. CDR3 DNA: TGTGCCAGCAGCTTAGGGCAGGGGGGGCAGTATTTT.

In its sample, this clonotype was seen many times. The chain has TRBV6-2 or TRBV6-3 and TRBJ2-3, with D perhaps matching TRBD2 (7 bases). The V gene lost 6 bases and the J gene lost 1 base, with 14 bases spanning the gap. The CDR3 spans 15 residues. The germline V gene has CDR1 MNHEY and CDR2 SVGEGT. The CDR3 bases are TGTGCCAGCAGACGCCGGGGGGCAGGCACAGATACGCAGTATTTT. Its translation is CASRRRGAGTDTQYF.

This clonotype was found many times. The chain couples TRBV27 to TRBJ2-7; D gene uncertain. CDR1 is MNHEY, CDR2 SMNVEV, per germline (reference sequence). V lost 4 bases and J 4 bases, leaving 17 bases between the germline ends. There are 15 residues in the CDR3. The CDR3 spells CASSSPAGHRYEQYF. The CDR3 DNA reads as TGTGCCAGCAGTTCCCCAGCAGGCCACCGATACGAGCAGTACTTC.

This clonotype was found many times. V and J are TRBV10-3 and TRBJ2-3; 9 positions agree with TRBD1. This CDR3 comprises 14 residues. The germline V gene has CDR1 ENHRY and CDR2 SYGVKD. V gave up 10 bases and J gave up 8 bases; unmatched junction bases: 13. DNA for the CDR3: TGTGCCACTACCCCGGGACAGGGTGGAGTTACGCAGTATTTT. This encodes CATTPGQGGVTQYF.

In its sample, this clonotype was seen many times. The chain links TRBV4-2 to TRBJ1-2; TRBD1 might be the D (6 bases). This CDR3 spans 16 amino acids. Trimming stripped 1 base from V and 6 bases from J, with 18 bases between. Germline-derived CDR1 and CDR2 are LGHNA and YNFKEQ. The CDR3 spells CASSQVGDNISDGYTF. The CDR3 nucleotides read TGTGCCAGCAGCCAAGTTGGGGACAATATATCTGATGGCTACACCTTC.

This rearrangement joins TRBV5-1 to TRBJ1-2, with 10 bases matching TRBD1. Germline-derived CDR1 and CDR2 are SGHRS and YFSETQ. V was clipped by 0 bases and J by 4 bases; unmatched bases: 3. The CDR3 has 15 residues. In DNA form, the CDR3 reads TGCGCCAGCAGCTTGGGGAGGACAGGGGGCTATGGCTACACCTTC. Translated, it gives CASSLGRTGGYGYTF.